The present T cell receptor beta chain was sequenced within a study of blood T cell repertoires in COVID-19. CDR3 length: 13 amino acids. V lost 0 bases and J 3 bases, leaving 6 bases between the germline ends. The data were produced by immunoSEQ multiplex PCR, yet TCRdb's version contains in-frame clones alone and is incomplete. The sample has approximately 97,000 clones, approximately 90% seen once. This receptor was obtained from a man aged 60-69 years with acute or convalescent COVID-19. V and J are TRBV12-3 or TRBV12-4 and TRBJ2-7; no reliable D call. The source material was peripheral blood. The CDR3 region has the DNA TGTGCCAGCAGTTTAGCGGTAGACTACGAGCAGTACTTC. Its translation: CASSLAVDYEQYF.